Below are 5 T cell receptor beta chains sequenced from a single sample in a study of blood T cell repertoires in COVID-19 (dated by TCRdb to between 2020 and 2021). Library construction relied on the immunoSEQ multiplex PCR assay. TCRdb holds this immuneACCESS table with in-frame rearrangements only. Some clones are missing; in checked studies, unresolved V genes explain under half, and the rest has no known cause. Counted in this sample were a few hundred thousand clones; approximately 89% of them appeared once. Around 13% of the sample goes to the ten largest clones. Sequenced sample: peripheral blood. The receptors stem from an older woman with acute or convalescent COVID-19.

V usage is TRBV5-1 and J usage is TRBJ1-5; unclear D gene. V lost 4 bases and J 2 bases, leaving 10 bases between the germline ends. Germline V gives CDR1 SGHRS, CDR2 YFSETQ. The CDR3 is made up of 14 amino acids. This CDR3 is CASSQDSRNQPQHF. The CDR3 DNA reads TGCGCCAGCAGCCAGGACTCACGCAATCAGCCCCAGCATTTT.

The V gene is TRBV30, the J gene TRBJ2-2; 9 nucleotides align to TRBD2. The CDR3 is 13 residues long. V lost 7 bases and J lost 4; bases outside the gene matches: 4. The germline V gene encodes CDR1 GTSNPN and CDR2 SVGIG (reference sequence). CDR3 protein: CAFRAGGTGELFF. The CDR3 DNA is TGTGCCTTCCGAGCGGGAGGCACCGGGGAGCTGTTTTTT.

Only one count was recorded for this clone. The V call is TRBV3-1 (or the pseudogene TRBV3-2), the J call TRBJ2-5, with 10 bases matching TRBD2. V was pared by 2 bases and J by 1 base, with 4 bases of the junction left unmatched. Germline V CDR1 and CDR2: LGHDT, YNNKEL (reference sequence). This CDR3 spans 16 amino acids. CDR3: CASSQNSGGLQETQYF. The CDR3 nucleotides read TGTGCCAGCAGCCAAAATAGCGGGGGGCTCCAAGAGACCCAGTACTTC.

This clone was picked up a small number of times. V and J are TRBV28 and TRBJ1-1, with D unresolved. V lost 6 bases to trimming and J lost 1 base, with 6 bases between them. CDR1 is MDHEN and CDR2 is SYDVKM in the germline V gene. This CDR3 has 12 amino acids. CDR3 loop: CASRVRNTEAFF. In nucleotides, the CDR3 is TGTGCCAGCAGAGTCAGGAACACTGAAGCTTTCTTT.

The gene calls are TRBV7-2 and TRBJ2-5; D not resolved. CDR3 length: 11 residues. The V end lost 5 bases, the J end lost 3 bases, and 4 bases lay between the germline ends. Germline CDR1 is SGHTA and CDR2 is FQGNSA. CDR3 loop: CASSPKETQYF. The CDR3 bases are TGTGCCAGCAGCCCCAAAGAGACCCAGTACTTC.